This record covers a single T cell receptor (beta chain). Its antigen remains unidentified. Peripheral blood genomic DNA, not sorted cells or RNA, was the template. A mixed TRB-A/B primer pool amplified rearranged TRB by multiplex touch-down PCR. TCRdb analysed the multiplex PCR reads with MiXCR anew, one entry per CDR3 protein. This sample yields some 9,900 distinct CDR3 sequences, of which 30% to 40% are seen a single time; 3.5% belongs to the top ten. Germline V gene lookup returns CDR1 MNHEY and CDR2 SVGAGI. The CDR3 extends over 14 amino acids. V was pared by 6 bases and J by 3 bases, with 6 bases of the junction left unmatched. This sample was taken from a study of T cell repertoires in aging, cancer and after chemotherapy. Regarding the study as a whole: Median generation probability rose over the chemotherapy interval in each cancer cohort, suggesting rebound thymic output.

The sample consisted of blood. The J gene is TRBJ2-7, the V gene TRBV6-5; 9 bases are a match to TRBD2. The sequence came from a human donor in good health. The CDR3 DNA reads TGTGCCAGCAGCCTTAGCGGGGGATACTACGAGCAGTACTTC. Translating gives CASSLSGGYYEQYF.